The 6 T cell receptor beta chains presented below share a single source sample, sequenced in a study of blood T cell repertoires in COVID-19. Method: immunoSEQ multiplex PCR; TCRdb's copy keeps in-frame clones and lacks some. This table has 100,000 to 150,000 clones, over 75% appearing once. The specimen sequenced was peripheral blood. These receptors came from a man aged 25 to 45 with COVID-19, enrolled during active disease.

A single count supports this clone. V usage is TRBV25-1 and J usage is TRBJ2-1; 9 bases line up with TRBD2. Germline CDR1 is MGHDK and CDR2 is SYGVNS. The CDR3 consists of 14 residues. J lost 5 bases, V lost 4 bases, and 3 bases had no gene match. Here the CDR3 DNA reads TGTGCCAGCAGTGCGTCTAGCGGGAACAATGAGCAGTTCTTC. Protein product: CASSASSGNNEQFF. The variable domain in full, completed from reference TRBV25-1 and TRBJ2-1, reads EADIYQTPRYLVIGTGKKITLECSQTMGHDKMYWYQQDPGMELHLIHYSYGVNSTEKGDLSSESTVSRIRTEHFPLTLESARPSHTSQYLCASSASSGNNEQFFGPGTRLTVL.

This sequence joins TRBV5-8 and TRBJ2-1, with 7 bases fitting TRBD2. The CDR3 sequence is 15 residues long. CDR1 is SGHTS, CDR2 YDEGEE, per germline. V lost 3 bases, J lost 6 bases, and 9 bases stayed unmatched. CDR3 sequence reads: CASSYRLARGNEQFF. CDR3 coding DNA: TGTGCCAGCAGCTATCGACTAGCTCGGGGCAATGAGCAGTTCTTC.

The chain is built from TRBV3-1 (or the pseudogene TRBV3-2) and TRBJ2-7; 13 positions match TRBD2. V was clipped by 3 bases and J by 2 bases; unmatched bases: 1. The germline V gene encodes CDR1 LGHDT and CDR2 YNNKEL (reference sequence). The CDR3 has 15 residues. The CDR3 loop is CASSHGTSGAYEQYF. CDR3 DNA: TGTGCCAGCAGCCATGGGACTAGCGGGGCCTACGAGCAGTACTTC.

The chain recombines TRBV6-5 with TRBJ1-6, with 10 bases that match TRBD1. CDR1 MNHEY and CDR2 SVGAGI come from the germline V gene. The CDR3 is made up of 13 amino acids. V trimming: 7 bases; J trimming: 7 bases; junction bases outside the gene matches: 1. The CDR3 sequence: CASTGQGNSPLHF. Written as DNA, the CDR3 is TGTGCCAGCACGGGACAGGGGAATTCACCCCTCCACTTT.

This rearrangement joins TRBV19 to TRBJ1-5; D perhaps matches TRBD1 (5 bases). The CDR3 totals 14 residues. Germline loops: CDR1 LNHDA, CDR2 SQIVND (reference sequence). The ends were cut back, 7 bases at V and 7 bases at J, with 17 bases in the middle. CDR3 sequence reads: CASTHDRLGQPQHF. For the CDR3, the DNA is TGTGCCAGTACCCACGACAGACTAGGGCAGCCCCAGCATTTT.

The chain combines TRBV13 with TRBJ1-1; D is perhaps TRBD1 (5 bases). The CDR3 has 14 residues. V was trimmed by 5 bases and J by 7 bases, leaving 17 bases between them. Germline CDR1 and CDR2: PRHDT and FYEKMQ (reference sequence). The CDR3 reads CASSPPAGPHEAFF. The CDR3 DNA reads as TGTGCCAGCAGCCCACCGGCAGGGCCTCATGAAGCTTTCTTT.